This T cell receptor beta chain was captured in a study of shared clonotypes between healthy human individuals. At the level of the study: CD8 memory received one plate per donor, CD8 naive two, CD4 memory three and CD4 naive three. Study-wide points: Despite large depth, rarefaction showed incomplete sorted-subset sequencing.

V was clipped by 5 bases and J by 1 base, with 9 bases between them. Per the germline V gene, CDR1 is MNHEY and CDR2 is SVGAGI. The CDR3 runs to 15 residues. Genomic DNA belonging to each subset was distributed in equal measure over several immunoSEQ plates. Per the study methods: Junction-only sequences without quality scores came from ImmunoSEQ, so filtering differed. Some clones are missing from TCRdb's copy, which holds only in-frame ones; the method was immunoSEQ multiplex PCR. V and J calls and clone size are given by that table; D and trimming were obtained from the DNA. The data show around 1.9 million clones, with around 93% seen just once and about 1.7% held by the top ten. Naive CD8 cells lacked CD45RO, underwent positive selection for CCR7 and left out terminally differentiated effector memory CD45RA+ cells. About this clone itself: What it recognizes is unknown.

V and J are TRBV6-5 and TRBJ2-6; D gene uncertain. The sequence was collected from a man younger than 30 in good health. Some clones in this sample may be carry-over from other donors' samples. The sequenced sample was naive CD8+ T cells from PBMCs. Written as DNA, the CDR3 is TGTGCCAGCAGTCTCCCGGCGTCTGGGGCCAACGTCCTGACTTTC. Translation gives CASSLPASGANVLTF.